This section outlines one TCR beta chain sequence together with its context. This record belongs to a study of OX40 agonist ivuxolimab in advanced cancers. Study information: Partial responses were recorded for three patients, including one with hepatocellular carcinoma and two with cutaneous melanoma.

Assay used: immunoSEQ multiplex PCR; TCRdb lists only in-frame clones, some missing. The sample includes about 70,000 clones, roughly three quarters of them seen just once. The CDR3 sequence is 16 residues long. The V and J ends lost 2 bases and 5 bases, in that order; junction bases with no gene match: 11. Germline CDR1 reads GTSNPN; CDR2 reads SVGIG (reference sequence). The chain joins TRBV30 to TRBJ1-5; 8 bases match TRBD1. This TCR was sampled from an adult with an advanced solid tumor such as melanoma, head and neck, liver or kidney cancer. Source: CD4+ or CD8+ T cells sorted from blood, taken in a trial of the OX40 agonist ivuxolimab. CDR3 in amino acids: CAWSPTGTGRDQPQHF. CDR3 nucleotide sequence: TGTGCCTGGAGTCCCACTGGGACAGGCAGGGATCAGCCCCAGCATTTT. Complete variable domain (other parts from reference TRBV30 and TRBJ1-5): SQTIHQWPATLVQPVGSPLSLECTVEGTSNPNLYWYRQAAGRGLQLLFYSVGIGQISSEVPQNLSASRPQDRQFILSSKKLLLSDSGFYLCAWSPTGTGRDQPQHFGDGTRLSIL.